The 30 T cell receptor beta chains presented below share a single source sample, sequenced in a study of blood T cells in healthy people across ages. The second PCR ran roughly 6 to 11 cycles with a sample-barcoded 5' primer and J-beta primers. One entry per CDR3 protein results from TCRdb running MiXCR on the 5' RACE reads. This table holds around 1.5 million distinct CDR3 sequences, roughly 32% found once. Input material: blood. These receptors were obtained from a woman aged 25-40 years in good health.

J is TRBJ2-1 and V is TRBV2; D ambiguous. The CDR3 is 15 residues long. V lost 2 bases and J 4 bases, leaving 12 bases between the germline ends. Per germline, CDR1 SNHLY and CDR2 FYNNEI. CDR3 region: CASSEQTRLYNEQFF. CDR3 DNA: TGTGCCAGCAGTGAACAGACCCGACTTTACAATGAGCAGTTCTTC.

Worth noting for this clonotype: A read error may account for a junction end that differs from germline. The chain employs TRBV7-8 and TRBJ2-3; 7 bases line up with TRBD2. The CDR3 loop spans 15 amino acids. Germline CDR1 SGHVS, CDR2 FQNEAQ. The CDR3 bases are TGTGCCAGCGGCTTAGCTGGCGGGAGCCCAGATACGCAGTATTTT. Its protein product is CASGLAGGSPDTQYF. The full variable domain, in which reference TRBV7-8 and TRBJ2-3 provide the parts outside the CDR3, is GAGVSQSPRYKVAKRGQDVALRCDPISGHVSLFWYQQALGQGPEFLTYFQNEAQLDKSGLPSDRFFAERPEGSVSTLKIQRTQQEDSAVYLCASGLAGGSPDTQYFGPGTRLTVL.

The V gene is TRBV15, the J gene TRBJ2-7, with D tentatively TRBD2 (5 bases). Trimming shortened V by 1 base and J by 3 bases, and 16 bases separated the two germline ends. Germline values: CDR1 LNHNV, CDR2 YYDKDF (reference sequence). The CDR3 has 16 amino acids. CDR3 nucleotides: TGTGCCACCAGCAGAGTCCGGGGTGCTGGATACTACGAGCAGTACTTC. The encoded protein is CATSRVRGAGYYEQYF.

The chain carries TRBV11-3 and TRBJ2-3, with 14 bases matching TRBD2. After removal of 3 bases from V and 2 bases from J, the junction contained 4 bases not matched to a gene. CDR3 length: 17 residues. Per germline, CDR1 SGHNT and CDR2 YENEEA. DNA of the CDR3: TGTGCCAGCAGCTTGGGGACTAGCGGGGGCCCCACAGATACGCAGTATTTT. Protein: CASSLGTSGGPTDTQYF.

V gene TRBV10-2 combines with J gene TRBJ2-7; 9 bases line up with TRBD1. The V and J ends lost 6 bases and 7 bases, in that order; junction bases with no gene match: 7. Per germline, CDR1 WSHSY and CDR2 SAAADI. The CDR3 extends over 13 amino acids. The DNA of the CDR3 is TGCGCCAGCAGAGGGGACAGGGTCCGAGAGCAGTACTTC. Translating it yields CASRGDRVREQYF.

Of note for this clonotype: A junction end diverges from the germline sequence, so it may reflect a read error. The rearrangement links TRBV14 to TRBJ2-4; 8 bases agree with TRBD1. CDR3 size: 14 residues. Germline CDR1 is SGHDN and CDR2 is FVKESK. The CDR3 spells CVSSHAGGMDIQYF. The DNA of the CDR3 is TGTGTCAGCAGCCACGCAGGGGGCATGGACATTCAGTACTTC.

This clonotype was seen only a few times. This chain connects TRBV28 to TRBJ2-1; 10 nucleotides match TRBD2. Germline CDR1 MDHEN, CDR2 SYDVKM. The CDR3 length is 15 residues. V trimming: 1 base; J trimming: 12 bases; junction bases outside the gene matches: 9. CDR3 sequence (DNA): TGTGCCAGCAGTTTATTAGGGTTAGCGGGAGGCTCGCAGTTCTTC. Protein sequence: CASSLLGLAGGSQFF.

This clonotype was counted between two and nine times. The V and J genes are TRBV7-2 and TRBJ2-2; D is ambiguous. The CDR3 sequence is 12 residues long. CDR1 SGHTA and CDR2 FQGNSA come from the germline V gene. V lost 5 bases, J lost 6 bases, and 7 bases lay in between. This chain's CDR3 is CASSIYAGELFF. CDR3 nucleotide sequence: TGTGCCAGCAGCATATACGCCGGGGAGCTGTTTTTT.

This chain connects TRBV20-1 to TRBJ2-7, with D hard to call. CDR1 and CDR2 from the germline V gene are DFQATT and SNEGSKA (reference sequence). With 0 bases removed from V and 0 bases from J, the gap between germline ends came to 12 bases. The CDR3 loop spans 15 amino acids. The CDR3 loop is CSARDHGSTSYEQYF. The DNA for the CDR3 is TGCAGTGCTAGAGATCATGGGTCCACCTCCTACGAGCAGTACTTC.

J is TRBJ2-3 and V is TRBV27; D tentatively fits TRBD1 or TRBD2 (6 bases each). Germline V gene lookup returns CDR1 MNHEY and CDR2 SMNVEV (reference sequence). CDR3 length equals 14 residues. Trimming pared 7 bases from V and 1 base from J, leaving 12 bases between. The CDR3 is CASKGGLGTDTQYF. The CDR3 region has the DNA TGTGCCAGCAAGGGGGGACTTGGCACAGATACGCAGTATTTT.

The chain couples TRBV20-1 to TRBJ2-3; D possibly corresponds to TRBD1 (6 bases). CDR1 and CDR2 (germline): DFQATT, SNEGSKA (reference sequence). CDR3 size: 14 residues. Trimming shortened V by 5 bases and J by 0 bases, and 12 bases separated the two germline ends. CDR3: CSAPWTASTDTQYF. Written as DNA, the CDR3 is TGCAGTGCTCCCTGGACAGCTAGCACAGATACGCAGTATTTT.

The chain couples TRBV5-1 to TRBJ2-1; D is uncertain. CDR3 size: 16 residues. The V gene lost 2 bases and the J gene lost 9 bases, with 21 bases spanning the gap. Germline V gene sequence: CDR1 SGHRS, CDR2 YFSETQ. This chain's CDR3 is CASSFSPHGVEGEQFF. CDR3 DNA sequence: TGCGCCAGCAGCTTTTCCCCCCATGGCGTAGAAGGTGAGCAGTTCTTC.

The chain joins TRBV12-3 or TRBV12-4 to TRBJ2-2; 8 bases map to TRBD2. Trimming cost V 6 bases and J 1 base; bases outside gene matches: 4. The CDR3 sequence is 15 residues long. CDR3 DNA: TGTGCCAGCAGGTTGAGCGGGGGGAACACCGGGGAGCTGTTTTTT. It yields the protein CASRLSGGNTGELFF.

This clonotype was counted a few times. The chain couples TRBV20-1 to TRBJ2-5; a weak D match, TRBD1 (6 bases). V was shortened by 0 bases and J by 1 base, with 6 bases between the two germline ends. This CDR3 has 13 residues. Germline-derived CDR1 and CDR2 are DFQATT and SNEGSKA (reference sequence). The CDR3 here is CSAREGGQETQYF. The DNA of the CDR3 is TGCAGTGCTAGAGAAGGGGGCCAAGAGACCCAGTACTTC.

A few counts support this clonotype. CDR3 bases: TGTGCCAGCAGCGTAGGCGGGATGGGGCAAGAGACCCAGTACTTC. Amino acids: CASSVGGMGQETQYF. J is TRBJ2-5 and V is TRBV9, with TRBD2 as a possible D gene (6 bases). Trimming pared 0 bases from V and 2 bases from J, leaving 11 bases between. Germline V gene lookup returns CDR1 SGDLS and CDR2 YYNGEE. CDR3 length equals 15 residues.

This clonotype was seen a few times. The V gene is TRBV28, the J gene TRBJ2-7; TRBD1 matches at 11 bases. The CDR3 has 18 amino acids. Looked up from germline, CDR1 is MDHEN and CDR2 is SYDVKM. Trimming removed 2 bases from V and 2 bases from J; junction bases left unmatched: 11. In nucleotides, the CDR3 is TGTGCCAGCAGTTTAATAGGACTTCCGGGACAGGGGGCCTACGAGCAGTACTTC. Its translation is CASSLIGLPGQGAYEQYF.

The J gene is TRBJ2-3, the V gene TRBV6-2 or TRBV6-3; 8 nucleotides agree with TRBD2. CDR3 length: 16 residues. J was trimmed by 2 bases and V by 6 bases; bases with no gene match: 10. In germline, CDR1 is MNHEY, CDR2 SVGEGT. The CDR3 protein is CASRKVLAATTDTQYF. The CDR3 DNA is TGTGCCAGCAGGAAGGTACTAGCGGCAACCACAGATACGCAGTATTTT.

The chain recombines TRBV20-1 with TRBJ1-4, with no clear D. There are 17 residues in the CDR3. CDR1 and CDR2 from the germline V gene are DFQATT and SNEGSKA (reference sequence). The V end was cut by 0 bases, the J end by 3 bases, with 17 bases between. The CDR3 region is CSARDPRGSRANEKLFF. The CDR3 DNA reads as TGCAGTGCTAGAGACCCCCGGGGTTCCCGGGCTAATGAAAAACTGTTTTTT.

The V call is TRBV24-1, the J call TRBJ2-7; 9 bases agree with TRBD1. The CDR3 consists of 16 residues. Trimming cost V 9 bases and J 2 bases; bases outside gene matches: 13. The V gene's germline CDR1 is KGHDR and CDR2 SFDVKD. The CDR3 reads CATSSNPGQGTYEQYF. The CDR3 DNA follows: TGTGCCACCTCTTCCAATCCGGGACAGGGAACCTACGAGCAGTACTTC.

The genes are TRBV27 and TRBJ1-1; 9 bases agree with TRBD1. The V segment lost 6 bases and the J segment 11 bases; nucleotides outside the gene matches: 16. Looked up from germline, CDR1 is MNHEY and CDR2 is SMNVEV (reference sequence). This CDR3 has 15 residues. The CDR3 here is CASSRRPGQGMRAFF. CDR3 coding DNA: TGTGCCAGCAGCCGCCGTCCGGGACAGGGTATGCGGGCTTTCTTT.

Comment on this clonotype: A much larger clone sits a single nucleotide away, making a read error possible. The chain couples TRBV5-1 to TRBJ2-7; perhaps TRBD1 as D (6 bases). CDR1 and CDR2 from the germline V gene are SGHRS and YFSETQ. CDR3 length: 14 residues. The CDR3 sequence is CASSFLDSSYKQYF. The CDR3 DNA reads TGCGCCAGCAGCTTCCTGGACAGCTCCTACAAGCAGTACTTC.

This clonotype came up a few times. The V gene is TRBV5-5, the J gene TRBJ2-5; tentative D call: TRBD1 (7 bases). V gave up 4 bases and J gave up 2 bases, with 18 bases separating them. This CDR3 comprises 16 residues. Germline CDR1 reads SGHKS; CDR2 reads YYEKEE (reference sequence). The chain's CDR3 is CASSTGGTAGQETQYF. CDR3 sequence (DNA): TGTGCCAGCAGCACCGGCGGGACAGCCGGTCAAGAGACCCAGTACTTC.

The chain uses TRBV5-1 and TRBJ2-1; D call uncertain. CDR3 length equals 13 residues. Germline values: CDR1 SGHRS, CDR2 YFSETQ. Trimming took off 6 bases at V and 6 bases at J, with 13 bases between the two ends. The CDR3, as DNA: TGCGCCAGCACCCCCGACCTTGGCAATGAGCAGTTCTTC. Translating it yields CASTPDLGNEQFF.

In this sample, this clonotype turned up a few times. The rearrangement uses TRBV20-1 and TRBJ1-2; no firm D call. This CDR3 spans 13 amino acids. Germline V gene data show CDR1 as DFQATT and CDR2 as SNEGSKA (reference sequence). Trimming took 5 bases from V and 1 from J, leaving 11 bases between them. For the CDR3, the DNA is TGCAGTGCTTCCCCAGGATTTAACTATGGCTACACCTTC. This encodes CSASPGFNYGYTF.

This clonotype showed up many times. The V gene is TRBV10-3, the J gene TRBJ2-1, with 7 bases lining up with TRBD2. V dropped 9 bases and J dropped 4; count of bases not matched to a gene: 9. The germline CDR1 and CDR2 sequences are ENHRY and SYGVKD. The CDR3 has 14 amino acids. The CDR3 region has the DNA TGTGCCATTACAACGGGGGGTTCATACAATGAGCAGTTCTTC. This encodes CAITTGGSYNEQFF.

Of note for this clonotype: At one boundary the junction diverges from the germline segment, which might be a read error. The rearrangement uses TRBV9 and TRBJ2-3, with D tentatively TRBD2 (7 bases). This CDR3 region has 16 residues. CDR1 and CDR2 (germline): SGDLS, YYNGEE. CDR3 residues: CVSSVIGGGGADTQYF. In DNA, the CDR3 is TGTGTCAGCAGCGTAATCGGGGGAGGGGGAGCAGATACGCAGTATTTT.

Notes on this clonotype: A much larger clone sits a single nucleotide away, making a read error possible. The chain couples TRBV20-1 to TRBJ1-2, with D possibly matching TRBD1 (5 bases). Trimming stripped 8 bases from V and 8 bases from J, with 18 bases between. CDR1 and CDR2 (germline): DFQATT, SNEGSKA (reference sequence). The CDR3 has 12 residues. This chain's CDR3 is CSTTETTGGYTF. CDR3 nucleotide sequence: TGCAGTACTACTGAGACAACAGGAGGCTACACCTTC.

This rearrangement joins TRBV10-3 to TRBJ1-2, with D possibly matching TRBD1 (5 bases). Trimming stripped 3 bases from V and 1 base from J, with 9 bases between. Germline V gene lookup returns CDR1 ENHRY and CDR2 SYGVKD. The CDR3 is 14 residues long. The CDR3 DNA follows: TGTGCCATCAGTGATCCGGGGGGTAACTATGGCTACACCTTC. It codes for CAISDPGGNYGYTF.

The rearrangement links TRBV9 to TRBJ1-5, with 10 bases fitting TRBD1. Germline V lookup: CDR1 SGDLS, CDR2 YYNGEE. The ends lost 3 bases at V and 7 bases at J; junction bases unmatched: 7. The CDR3 consists of 15 residues. The CDR3 reads CASSAGTGDGQPQHF. CDR3 nucleotides: TGTGCCAGCAGCGCAGGGACAGGGGATGGCCAGCCCCAGCATTTT.

The sample holds a few counts of this clonotype. This chain uses TRBV6-5 with TRBJ2-4; TRBD2 agrees at 11 bases. The CDR3 has 15 residues. Trimming at V came to 5 bases and at J to 13 bases, leaving 13 bases not matched to a gene. Germline V gene data show CDR1 as MNHEY and CDR2 as SVGAGI. This chain's CDR3 is CASSPTSGTAWEQYF. The CDR3 DNA reads TGTGCCAGCAGTCCGACTAGCGGGACAGCTTGGGAGCAGTACTTC.